Listed here is a single T cell receptor (beta chain). Its cognate antigen is unknown. The PCR was carried out with 60 Vbeta primers and 13 Jbeta primers. Libraries were prepared by immunoSEQ multiplex PCR; TCRdb keeps only in-frame clonotypes and omits some of them. In the table there are approximately 77,000 clones, over 60% of which are singletons. The record originates from a study of cytomegalovirus exposure and HLA in healthy donors. Study summary: An earlier analysis identified 110 million or so unique TCR beta sequences in 170 million or so T cells. Findings of the study overall: A highly shared variant cluster was judged a likely technical artifact. Most of the TCR beta V segments (in an earlier analysis) were productive either about 90% or about 30% of the time. Across donors, presence/absence analyses took sequencing depth to be roughly uniform.

Germline V gene data show CDR1 as SNHLY and CDR2 as FYNNEI. V was cut by 0 bases and J by 10 bases, with 13 bases left in between. The CDR3 spans 14 residues. The sequence was collected from a man between 40 and 49 years old in good health and CMV-seronegative. The genes are TRBV2 and TRBJ2-1, with D uncertain. The sequencing input was PBMCs. The CDR3 DNA reads as TGTGCCAGCAGTGAAGCGAGGCCCCCCGGGGAGCAGTTCTTC. Translating gives CASSEARPPGEQFF.